The 17 T cell receptor beta chains presented below share a single source sample, sequenced in a study of blood T cell repertoires in COVID-19. Clones were read by immunoSEQ multiplex PCR, and TCRdb kept only the in-frame ones, dropping some. The sample has around 140,000 clones; roughly 86% are singletons. Sequenced: peripheral blood. Receptors were obtained from a woman aged 70 to 79 with COVID-19, enrolled during active disease.

V usage is TRBV1 and J usage is TRBJ1-1; whether TRBD1, the table's D call, matches the DNA was not checked. TRBV1 represents a pseudogene. The CDR3 sequence is 18 residues long. In DNA, the CDR3 is TGCACCAGCAGCCAGCTCGGGGGGACAGGGTTGAGGAACACTGAAGCTTTCTTT. Translation gives CTSSQLGGTGLRNTEAFF.

V is TRBV19 and J is TRBJ1-5; TRBD1 aligns across 8 bases. The CDR3 length is 13 residues. V trimming: 8 bases; J trimming: 3 bases; junction bases outside the gene matches: 3. The germline gives CDR1 LNHDA, CDR2 SQIVND (reference sequence). Here the CDR3 reads CASWDRPNQPQHF. In nucleotides, the CDR3 is TGTGCCAGTTGGGACAGGCCCAATCAGCCCCAGCATTTT.

In its sample, this clone was seen once. The chain carries TRBV18 and TRBJ2-2; D gene ambiguous. The germline V gene encodes CDR1 KGHSH and CDR2 LQKENI. CDR3 length equals 15 residues. V was trimmed by 2 bases and J by 5 bases, leaving 12 bases between them. CDR3 region: CASSPIADLTGELFF. DNA for the CDR3: TGTGCCAGCTCACCAATAGCCGACCTTACCGGGGAGCTGTTTTTT.

About this clone itself: Within the sample, other DNA sequences also encode this same CDR3. CDR3 nucleotides: TGTGCCAGCAGCGTAGTGGGGACAGGGTACAATGAGCAGTTCTTC. Its translation is CASSVVGTGYNEQFF. This chain connects TRBV9 to TRBJ2-1, with TRBD1 identical over 9 bases. Losses at the gene ends were 0 bases for V and 4 bases for J; bases not matched to a gene: 2. The CDR3 covers 15 residues. The V gene's germline CDR1 is SGDLS and CDR2 YYNGEE. The full variable domain, its missing parts supplied by reference TRBV9 and TRBJ2-1, is DSGVTQTPKHLITATGQRVTLRCSPRSGDLSVYWYQQSLDQGLQFLIQYYNGEERAKGNILERFSAQQFPDLHSELNLSSLELGDSALYFCASSVVGTGYNEQFFGPGTRLTVL.

The gene calls are TRBV4-1 and TRBJ1-1; TRBD1 might be the D (5 bases). V was pared by 3 bases and J by 2 bases, with 10 bases between. CDR1 is MGHRA, CDR2 YSYEKL, per germline. CDR3 length: 14 amino acids. The CDR3 nucleotides are TGCGCCAGCAGCCAGGGGGGGAGTAACACTGAAGCTTTCTTT. Translated: CASSQGGSNTEAFF.

This clone was picked up many times. This sample includes further DNA sequences coding for the same CDR3. The chain is built from TRBV2 and TRBJ2-5; TRBD1 is a possible D gene (6 bases). Germline CDR1 reads SNHLY; CDR2 reads FYNNEI. The CDR3 has 14 amino acids. The V end lost 3 bases, the J end lost 1 base, and 9 bases lay between the germline ends. CDR3 region: CASSETGFQETQYF. In nucleotides, the CDR3 is TGTGCCAGCAGTGAGACAGGCTTCCAAGAGACCCAGTACTTC.

This chain uses TRBV5-1 with TRBJ1-4; tentatively, D is TRBD1 (5 bases). V lost 3 bases and J lost 8, with 14 bases in between. Looked up from germline, CDR1 is SGHRS and CDR2 is YFSETQ. The CDR3 totals 14 residues. Here the CDR3 reads CASSYAGVGEKLFF. CDR3 coding DNA: TGCGCCAGCAGCTATGCGGGGGTAGGGGAAAAACTGTTTTTT.

The J gene is TRBJ2-1, the V gene TRBV2, with D perhaps matching TRBD1 (5 bases). Germline CDR1 and CDR2: SNHLY and FYNNEI. This CDR3 is 13 amino acids long. Trimming shortened V by 8 bases and J by 0 bases, and 8 bases separated the two germline ends. The CDR3 spells CASCGASYNEQFF. The CDR3 coding sequence is TGTGCCAGCTGTGGGGCCTCCTACAATGAGCAGTTCTTC.

The chain employs TRBV2 and TRBJ2-2; 8 bases fit TRBD2. This CDR3 region has 18 residues. V lost 2 bases to trimming and J lost 5 bases; unmatched junction nucleotides: 13. CDR1 and CDR2 (germline): SNHLY, FYNNEI. CDR3 protein: CASSELAGGPSGTGELFF. The CDR3 nucleotides read TGTGCCAGCAGTGAACTGGCGGGGGGTCCCTCGGGTACCGGGGAGCTGTTTTTT.

V and J are TRBV3-1 (or the pseudogene TRBV3-2) and TRBJ2-3; 7 positions agree with TRBD2. Trimming at V came to 2 bases and at J to 4 bases, leaving 3 bases not matched to a gene. Germline V CDR1 and CDR2: LGHDT, YNNKEL (reference sequence). This CDR3 has 14 residues. The CDR3 is CASSQSAGPDTQYF. The CDR3 nucleotides are TGTGCCAGCAGCCAATCAGCGGGGCCAGATACGCAGTATTTT.

The chain has TRBV2 and TRBJ2-1, with 9 nucleotides matching TRBD1. The CDR3 spans 15 residues. Germline lookup yields CDR1 SNHLY and CDR2 FYNNEI. Germline trimming cut 6 bases from V and 7 bases from J; bases unmatched to any gene: 10. The CDR3 sequence is CASSSGTGWFNEQFF. CDR3 coding DNA: TGTGCCAGCAGCTCCGGGACAGGGTGGTTTAATGAGCAGTTCTTC.

The chain joins TRBV10-3 to TRBJ1-2; 10 bases line up with TRBD1. The CDR3 is 14 amino acids. V shed 6 bases and J 6 bases; nucleotides not matched to a gene: 7. Per germline, CDR1 ENHRY and CDR2 SYGVKD. Here the CDR3 reads CAIRGTGDSDGYTF. The CDR3 DNA reads as TGTGCCATCAGGGGGACAGGGGATTCGGATGGCTACACCTTC.

V and J are TRBV5-1 and TRBJ1-3; D might be TRBD1 (5 bases). V was cut by 3 bases and J by 2 bases, with 9 bases left in between. This CDR3 has 14 amino acids. CDR1 and CDR2 (germline): SGHRS, YFSETQ. In DNA form, the CDR3 reads TGCGCCAGCAGCTCCGACAGACCTGGAAACACCATATATTTT. Translating gives CASSSDRPGNTIYF. Drawing the rest from reference TRBV5-1 and TRBJ1-3, the complete variable domain is KAGVTQTPRYLIKTRGQQVTLSCSPISGHRSVSWYQQTPGQGLQFLFEYFSETQRNKGNFPGRFSGRQFSNSRSEMNVSTLELGDSALYLCASSSDRPGNTIYFGEGSWLTVV.

CDR3 in DNA: TGCAGCGTTGAAGATCACACAGATACGCAGTATTTT. This sequence encodes CSVEDHTDTQYF. The rearrangement links TRBV29-1 to TRBJ2-3, with D hard to call. V was clipped by 0 bases and J by 2 bases, with 3 bases between them. The CDR3 contains 12 residues. Per the germline V gene, CDR1 is SQVTM and CDR2 is ANQGSEA.

In the case of this clone: Compared with germline, one end of the junction differs, possibly owing to a read error. The chain combines TRBV7-7 with TRBJ2-7, with D possibly TRBD2 on 6 matching bases. This CDR3 has 15 amino acids. Germline CDR1 is SSHAT and CDR2 is FNYEAQ (reference sequence). CDR3 sequence reads: CASSLALRGGYEQYF. The CDR3 region has the DNA TGTGCTAGCAGCTTAGCGCTGAGGGGAGGATACGAGCAGTACTTC.

This rearrangement joins TRBV3-1 (or the pseudogene TRBV3-2) to TRBJ2-1, with D possibly matching TRBD1 (6 bases). The CDR3 extends over 15 amino acids. Germline CDR1 LGHDT, CDR2 YNNKEL (reference sequence). The V end was cut by 4 bases, the J end by 7 bases, with 17 bases between. CDR3: CASSRVGRGLNEQFF. The CDR3, as DNA: TGTGCCAGCAGCCGCGTAGGCAGGGGTTTGAATGAGCAGTTCTTC.

The chain uses TRBV7-3 and TRBJ2-3; perhaps TRBD2 as D (7 bases). This CDR3 has 15 residues. With 5 bases removed from V and 3 bases from J, the gap between germline ends came to 15 bases. Germline V CDR1 and CDR2: SGHTA, FQGTGA. CDR3 nucleotides: TGTGCCAGCAGCCCTCTAGGGGGGGTTACAGATACGCAGTATTTT. Protein: CASSPLGGVTDTQYF.